Described below is a single T cell receptor (beta chain) sequence and its context. Which antigen it targets is not known. Per-nucleotide qualities are absent, and no much larger clonotype sits a single base away. The trial excluded patients who had a history of autoimmune disease or were on systemic immunosuppression. Peripheral blood for TCR sequencing was collected from all dose cohorts at baseline, on cycle 4 day 1, and on cycle 7 day 1. The samples were drawn from a first-in-human, open-label, multicenter phase I dose-escalation trial of ivuxolimab. Adults with locally advanced or metastatic head and neck squamous cell, hepatocellular, melanoma or renal cell carcinoma were enrolled in the trial. Before TCR sequencing, CD4+ and CD8+ T cells were separately sorted from peripheral blood. These data come from a study of OX40 agonist ivuxolimab in advanced cancers. For the wider study: The costimulatory receptor OX40 (CD134) was targeted by ivuxolimab, a fully human IgG2 agonistic monoclonal antibody. Partial responses were achieved by three dose-escalation patients, of whom one had hepatocellular carcinoma and two had cutaneous melanoma. Of the 50 to 55 dose-escalation patients, hepatocellular carcinoma was present in about 20, melanoma in around 15, renal cell carcinoma in 9 and head and neck cancer in 9. Peripheral TCRbeta sequencing was intended to test whether TCR sequence diversity was altered and clonal T-cell expansion was caused by ivuxolimab. Prior anti-PD-1, anti-PD-L1 or anti-CTLA-4 therapy was permitted, and checkpoint inhibitors had been received by less than 45% of dose-escalation patients. Intravenous ivuxolimab was administered to patients every 2 weeks at six dose levels: 0.01, 0.1, 0.3, 1.5, 3 and 10 mg/kg. The paper reports the monotherapy dose-escalation portion (N = 52 patients) of the phase I ivuxolimab trial. In the dose-escalation cohort, nearly 85% of patients were male, and the mean age was roughly 56 years with a range of about 20 to 90. The research as a whole found: At doses of 0.1 to 3.0 mg/kg, clonal expansion of both CD4+ and CD8+ T cells in blood was seen between baseline and week 6. Low levels of normalized T-cell clonal expansion were also shown by some nonresponding patients. In the 0.1-3.0 mg/kg groups, partial responders had among the lowest normalized peripheral clonal expansion, particularly in CD8+ T cells. Antigen specificity was not determined for the clonally expanded peripheral T cells. On average, CD8+ T cells showed more expanded clones than CD4+ T cells after ivuxolimab.

The CDR3 runs 16 amino acids, cysteine and phenylalanine included. Solely the CDR3 DNA is kept, with 48 bases framed from the first base. The germline V gene supplies CDR1 KGHSH and CDR2 LQKENI. V drops 2 bases and J drops 8 bases, leaving 16 bases in between. To sequence the TCRbeta CDR3 region, genomic DNA was isolated from the sorted cells. TCRbeta CDR3 regions were sequenced using the immunoSEQ Assay. Drawn from immuneACCESS, this table holds only the in-frame rearrangements with V and J called that TCRdb kept. Clones are partly lost; checked studies trace under half to an unresolved V gene and leave the rest unexplained. In this sample the table shows 55,000 to 70,000 clones, roughly 86% of which occur a single time. The top ten clonotypes cover about 3% of the sample.

This sample comprised CD4+ or CD8+ T cells sorted from blood, obtained in a trial of the OX40 agonist ivuxolimab. The chain was built from TRBV18 and TRBJ1-6, with the D segment identity uncertain. The TCR was taken from an adult with an advanced solid tumor such as melanoma, head and neck, liver or kidney cancer. At the DNA level, the sequence is TGTGCCAGCTCACCAAAGGGCACGTCGGCGGATTCACCCCTCCACTTT. The encoded protein is CASSPKGTSADSPLHF. Here the CDR3 is joined to the reference TRBV18 and TRBJ1-6 genes, and the full variable domain is: NAGVMQNPRHLVRRRGQEARLRCSPMKGHSHVYWYRQLPEEGLKFMVYLQKENIIDESGMPKERFSAEFPKEGPSILRIQQVVRGDSAAYFCASSPKGTSADSPLHFGNGTRLTVT.